This TCR beta chain appears in the sequencing data of a study of control samples from healthy donors and cancer patients (dated by TCRdb to 2019 to 2021). Receptor libraries were prepared by the immunoSEQ multiplex PCR assay. TCRdb mirrors the immuneACCESS table, restricted to in-frame sequences. Some clones are absent from its copies; in checked studies, under half trace to an unresolved V gene, and the reason for the others is unknown. The sample table records about 70,000 clones; more than 80% of these occur just once. 2.9% of the sample is held by the ten biggest clonotypes. This clone has just one count. The antigen this receptor binds is unknown. Per-base quality was not reported, and no clone a single base away is much larger than it. As encoded in the germline V gene, CDR1 is ENHRY while CDR2 is SYGVKD. The V and J ends are trimmed by 8 bases and 6 bases, leaving 22 bases between them. The CDR3 covers 15 residues, taking in both the cysteine and the phenylalanine. Left in the record is the CDR3 DNA by itself, 45 bases read in frame from the first base.

Sequencing was done on a sample of PBMCs. The sequence is built from TRBV10-3 and TRBJ1-1, with the D gene uncertain. The TCR originated in a woman between 50 and 59 years old with lung cancer. The CDR3 sequence is CAIRGGASGKAEAFF. The nucleotide sequence reads as follows: TGTGCCATCCGTGGTGGCGCCTCCGGTAAGGCTGAAGCTTTCTTT.